The TCR beta chain under discussion was sequenced for a study of cytomegalovirus exposure and HLA in healthy donors. General study results and limits: Most TCR sequences proved rare, with some public TCRs found in many donors. In a later analysis, CMV-associated beta chains were mostly HLA-associated, it appeared.

Primers for the PCR totalled 60 Vbeta and 13 Jbeta. The table came from immunoSEQ multiplex PCR; TCRdb's copy has only in-frame clones and leaves some out. The sample shows approximately 150,000 clones, 84% of them seen only once. This clone was detected once. The antigen is not known. The CDR3 length is 17 residues. The V gene end was trimmed by 7 bases and the J gene end by 1 base; junction bases not matched to a gene: 11. Germline lookup yields CDR1 LNHDA and CDR2 SQIVND (reference sequence). This chain links TRBV19 with TRBJ1-1; 11 bases are shared with TRBD1. The receptor was derived from a girl aged 10 to 17 in good health and CMV-seropositive. Sequencing input: PBMCs. CDR3 in DNA: TGTGCCAGTACCGGGGACAGGGGGGTTGCTTGGAACACTGAAGCTTTCTTT. Translating it yields CASTGDRGVAWNTEAFF.